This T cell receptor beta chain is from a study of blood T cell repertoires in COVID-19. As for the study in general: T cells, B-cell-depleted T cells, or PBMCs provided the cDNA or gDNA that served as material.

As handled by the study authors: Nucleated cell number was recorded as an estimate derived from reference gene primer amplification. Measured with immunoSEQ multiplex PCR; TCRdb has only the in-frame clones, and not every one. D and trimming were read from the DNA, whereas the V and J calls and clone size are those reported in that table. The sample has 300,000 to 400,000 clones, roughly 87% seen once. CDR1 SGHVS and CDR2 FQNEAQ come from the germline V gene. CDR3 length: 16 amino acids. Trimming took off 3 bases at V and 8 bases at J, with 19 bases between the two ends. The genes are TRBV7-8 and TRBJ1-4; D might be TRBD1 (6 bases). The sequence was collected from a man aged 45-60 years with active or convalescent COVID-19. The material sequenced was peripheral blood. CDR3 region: CASSLRSWGGLEKLFF. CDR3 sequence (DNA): TGTGCCAGCAGCTTGAGGTCTTGGGGGGGCTTGGAAAAACTGTTTTTT.